The present TCR beta chain was sequenced within a study of cytomegalovirus exposure and HLA in healthy donors. CDR1 and CDR2 (germline): SEHNR, FQNEAQ (reference sequence). This CDR3 comprises 15 residues. Comments on this clone: Its antigen remains unknown. The junction shows a germline mismatch at one end, possibly a read error.

The PCR was carried out with 60 Vbeta primers and 13 Jbeta primers. Produced via immunoSEQ multiplex PCR; TCRdb's table is partial and in-frame only. The data show roughly 120,000 clones, 76% seen once. Whole-study results and caveats: According to reports, the classifier identified cytomegalovirus status with high specificity and sensitivity.

Sequenced: PBMCs. The TCR was taken from a woman aged 50 to 60 in good health and CMV-seropositive. The V call is TRBV7-9, the J call TRBJ2-7, with 12 nucleotides matching TRBD2. The CDR3 here is CSSSPVGLAGNEQYF. CDR3 DNA sequence: TGTTCCAGCAGCCCCGTTGGACTAGCGGGAAACGAGCAGTACTTC. The full variable domain, in which reference TRBV7-9 and TRBJ2-7 provide the parts outside the CDR3, is DTGVSQNPRHKITKRGQNVTFRCDPISEHNRLYWYRQTLGQGPEFLTYFQNEAQLEKSRLLSDRFSAERPKGSFSTLEIQRTEQGDSAMYLCSSSPVGLAGNEQYFGPGTRLTVT.